This T cell receptor (beta chain) is drawn from a study of long-term antiretroviral therapy in people with HIV (dated by TCRdb to the early 2020s). Study-level background: Collection of the earliest samples took place about a decade ahead of the 2015 WHO recommendation for immediate ART, at a time when ART was typically delayed until CD4 counts fell. This retrospective serial study examined whether starting ART and sustained HIV suppression were associated with changes in the composition and diversity of the TRB repertoire in peripheral blood. A total of under 250 cryopreserved PBMC samples came from 25 to 30 adults with confirmed HIV infection and were collected serially over a mean of roughly six years (range 1-12). Among the approximately 27 participants with HIV, about a dozen were female. No cross-contamination during QIAcube processing turned up in test extractions that ran a monoclonal T-cell line alongside 30 to 35 polyclonal samples.

The germline V gene encodes CDR1 SGHDN and CDR2 FVKESK. Its CDR3 holds 15 amino acids, cysteine through phenylalanine. Only the CDR3 region is kept as DNA, spanning 45 bases read in frame from base 1. V was cut back by 6 bases and J by 4 bases, leaving a gap of 18 bases between them. In this sample, this clone turned up once. Its recognized antigen is unknown. Base qualities are missing; no much larger clone stands one base away. Overall results and qualifications from the work: Inferences about post-ART repertoire changes are limited because no data were available on ART adherence, viral resistance or therapy changes. HIV repertoires had narrower CDR3 length ranges than controls, and the network structure suggested an antigen-experienced repertoire that shifted only slightly toward naive after ART. Starting ART was linked to a significant rise in TRB diversity, yet even after long-term ART the diversity remained significantly lower than in transplant donor controls. The samples span the years 2004 to 2017, and the ART regimens used at that time may not be as effective as current regimens. Limited PBMC availability meant only the TCR beta chain was sequenced, without alpha chain pairing. Because cell numbers in pre-ART samples were limited, unsorted PBMC were profiled instead of sorted CD4+ and CD8+ T cells. Expanded TRB clones identified before ART initiation dominated the repertoire across all time points, though the dominance fluctuated and decreased in many PLHIV after ART.

The immunoSEQ hsTCRB v3.0 assay was used at survey level resolution for TRB variable region sequencing. The target sequencing depth for TRB was roughly 40,000-50,000 T-cell genomes per sample. Pooled TRB libraries were sequenced on an Illumina MiSeq with a v3 150-cycle kit. For the original study's pipeline: Repertoire analysis was run in R within a reproducible Nextflow workflow that covered QC, data transformation and analysis. LymphoSeq2, an R package for AIRR-Seq data exploration, was used to implement custom analyses. A few samples that produced fewer than 5000 total TRB sequences were removed, so approximately 190 HIV repertoires were analyzed. Of the roughly 180 retained HIV repertoires, over 55 were collected before and about 130 after ART initiation. Each repertoire was downsampled to 5000 TRB nucleotide sequences, and summary statistics were averaged across 100 downsampling iterations. TRB sequences were retained for analysis only if CDR3 regions of at least seven amino acids were present. Diversity was measured with a Shannon entropy-derived clonality score and the Gini coefficient. In the repertoire networks, any two of the top 5000 CDR3 amino acid sequences were linked whenever the two sequences differed by an edit distance of one. For TRB CDR3 amino acid sequences, GLIPH2 was used to predict antigen specificity groups and MHC restriction. To flag known associations with CMV, EBV, HIV or tissue antigens, CDR3 amino acid sequences were compared against VDJdb and McPAS-TCR. Pre-ART, post-ART and control groups were compared with Wilcoxon signed-rank tests and Holm-Bonferroni correction. TCRdb obtained this table from immuneACCESS and retained in-frame rearrangements with V and J assigned. These tables miss some clones; where compared with another copy, unresolved V genes account for less than half of the shortfall, and the remainder is unexplained. V and J calls and clone size are as listed in that table; D and trimming were resolved from the DNA. The sample profile shows about 25,000 clones; around 86% of them were found once. The ten most abundant clones make up 3.6% of the sample.

Participants were included only if at least one PBMC sample before ART initiation and at least two post-ART samples were available. All participants with HIV were treated in the United States of America. Before DNA extraction, cryopreserved samples containing about 0.9-11 million PBMC were thawed and washed. At the time of the earliest PBMC sample for each participant with HIV, ages ranged from about 20 to 54 years. PBMC samples from each participant spanned 1-4 timepoints before ART initiation and 2-8 timepoints after ART initiation, with a median of 7 samples. Serial HIV viral load, CD4+ T-cell count, ART history and demographic data were obtained for every participant. A Qiagen kit on a QIAcube was used to extract genomic DNA from unsorted PBMC, with samples processed in batches of 12.

Recombination joined TRBV14 with TRBJ1-1; no D gene is confidently identified. Here the sequenced sample was unsorted PBMCs, taken 1.9 years after starting antiretroviral therapy. This receptor was obtained from a woman aged 25 to 39 with HIV. The CDR3 protein sequence reads: CASSPRRGRGTEAFF. The base sequence is TGTGCCAGCAGTCCTAGACGCGGGCGCGGCACTGAAGCTTTCTTT. Outside the CDR3, residues come from the reference TRBV14 and TRBJ1-1 proteins, so the full variable domain is: EAGVTQFPSHSVIEKGQTVTLRCDPISGHDNLYWYRRVMGKEIKFLLHFVKESKQDESGMPNNRFLAERTGGTYSTLKVQPAELEDSGVYFCASSPRRGRGTEAFFGQGTRLTVV.